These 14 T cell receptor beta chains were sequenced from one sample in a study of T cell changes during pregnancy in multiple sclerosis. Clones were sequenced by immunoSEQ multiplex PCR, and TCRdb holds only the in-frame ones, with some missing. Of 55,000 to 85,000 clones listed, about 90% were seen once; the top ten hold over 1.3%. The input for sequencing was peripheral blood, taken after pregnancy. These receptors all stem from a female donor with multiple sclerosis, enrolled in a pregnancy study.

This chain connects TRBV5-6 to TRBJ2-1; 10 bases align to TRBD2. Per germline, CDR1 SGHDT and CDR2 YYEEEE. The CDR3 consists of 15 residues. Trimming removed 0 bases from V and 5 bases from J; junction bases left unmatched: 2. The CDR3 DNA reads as TGTGCCAGCAGCTTGGCGACTAGCGGGCACAATGAGCAGTTCTTC. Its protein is CASSLATSGHNEQFF.

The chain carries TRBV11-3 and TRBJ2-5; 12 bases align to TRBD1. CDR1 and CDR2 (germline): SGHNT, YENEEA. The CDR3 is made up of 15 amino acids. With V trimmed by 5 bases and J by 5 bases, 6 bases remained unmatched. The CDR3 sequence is CASSAGQGAGETQYF. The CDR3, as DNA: TGTGCCAGCAGCGCGGGACAGGGGGCTGGGGAGACCCAGTACTTC.

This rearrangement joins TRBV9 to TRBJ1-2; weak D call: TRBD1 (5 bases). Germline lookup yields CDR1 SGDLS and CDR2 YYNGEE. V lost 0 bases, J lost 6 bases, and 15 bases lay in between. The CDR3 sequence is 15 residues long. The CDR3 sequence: CASSVALRGGDGYTF. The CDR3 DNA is TGTGCCAGCAGCGTAGCTCTACGGGGCGGGGATGGCTACACCTTC. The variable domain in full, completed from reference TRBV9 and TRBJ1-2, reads DSGVTQTPKHLITATGQRVTLRCSPRSGDLSVYWYQQSLDQGLQFLIQYYNGEERAKGNILERFSAQQFPDLHSELNLSSLELGDSALYFCASSVALRGGDGYTFGSGTRLTVV.

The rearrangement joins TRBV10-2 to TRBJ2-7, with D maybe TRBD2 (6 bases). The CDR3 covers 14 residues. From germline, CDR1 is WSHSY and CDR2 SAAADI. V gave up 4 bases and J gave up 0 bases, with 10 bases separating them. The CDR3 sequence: CASSVVGGSYEQYF. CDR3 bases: TGCGCCAGCAGTGTCGTGGGGGGCTCCTACGAGCAGTACTTC.

CDR3: CAISDFGLAGLSDTQYF. The CDR3 coding sequence is TGTGCCATCAGTGATTTTGGGCTAGCGGGACTATCAGATACGCAGTATTTT. The chain recombines TRBV10-3 with TRBJ2-3, with 9 positions matching TRBD2. Trimming at V came to 3 bases and at J to 4 bases, leaving 11 bases not matched to a gene. Germline CDR1 is ENHRY and CDR2 is SYGVKD. CDR3 size: 17 residues.

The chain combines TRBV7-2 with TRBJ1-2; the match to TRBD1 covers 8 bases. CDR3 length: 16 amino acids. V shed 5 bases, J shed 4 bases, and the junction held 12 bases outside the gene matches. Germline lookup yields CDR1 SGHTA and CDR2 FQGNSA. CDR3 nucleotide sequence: TGTGCCAGCAGCCTAGAGCGGACAGGGCTTTCCTATGGCTACACCTTC. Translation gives CASSLERTGLSYGYTF.

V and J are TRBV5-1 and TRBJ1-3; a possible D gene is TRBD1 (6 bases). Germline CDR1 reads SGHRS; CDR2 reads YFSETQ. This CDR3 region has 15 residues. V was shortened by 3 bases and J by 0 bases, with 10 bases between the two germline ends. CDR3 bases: TGCGCCAGCAGCTCGGGACAAGCCTCTGGAAACACCATATATTTT. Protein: CASSSGQASGNTIYF.

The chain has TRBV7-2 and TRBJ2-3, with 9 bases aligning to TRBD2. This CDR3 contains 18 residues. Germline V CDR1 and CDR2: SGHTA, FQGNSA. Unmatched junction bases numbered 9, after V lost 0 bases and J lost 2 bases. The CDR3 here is CASSLASGSLGNTDTQYF. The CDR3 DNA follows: TGTGCCAGCAGCTTAGCTAGCGGGAGTCTTGGGAACACAGATACGCAGTATTTT.

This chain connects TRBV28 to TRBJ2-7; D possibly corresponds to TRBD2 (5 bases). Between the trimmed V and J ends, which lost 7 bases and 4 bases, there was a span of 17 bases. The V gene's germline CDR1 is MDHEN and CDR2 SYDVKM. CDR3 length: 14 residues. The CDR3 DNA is TGTGCCAGCACTCTGCGAGGGAGTCGGTACGAGCAGTACTTC. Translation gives CASTLRGSRYEQYF.

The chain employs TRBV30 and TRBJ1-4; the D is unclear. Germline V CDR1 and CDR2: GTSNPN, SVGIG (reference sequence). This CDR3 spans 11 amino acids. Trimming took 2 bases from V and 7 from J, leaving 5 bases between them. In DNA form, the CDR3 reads TGTGCCTGGAGTATTAGTGAAAAACTGTTTTTT. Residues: CAWSISEKLFF. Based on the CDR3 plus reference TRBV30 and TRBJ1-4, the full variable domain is SQTIHQWPATLVQPVGSPLSLECTVEGTSNPNLYWYRQAAGRGLQLLFYSVGIGQISSEVPQNLSASRPQDRQFILSSKKLLLSDSGFYLCAWSISEKLFFGSGTQLSVL.

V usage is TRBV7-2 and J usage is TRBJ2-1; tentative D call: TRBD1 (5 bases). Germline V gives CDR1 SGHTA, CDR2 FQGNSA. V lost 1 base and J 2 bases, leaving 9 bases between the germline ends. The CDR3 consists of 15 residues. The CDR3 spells CASSLEGITYNEQFF. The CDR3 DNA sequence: TGTGCCAGCAGCTTAGAGGGGATAACCTACAATGAGCAGTTCTTC.

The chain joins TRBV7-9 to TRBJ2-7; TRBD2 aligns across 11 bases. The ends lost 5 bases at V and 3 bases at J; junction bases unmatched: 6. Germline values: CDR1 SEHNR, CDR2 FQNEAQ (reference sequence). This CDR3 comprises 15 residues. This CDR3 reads CASSQAGTSGYEQYF. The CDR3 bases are TGTGCCAGCAGCCAGGCCGGGACTAGCGGCTACGAGCAGTACTTC. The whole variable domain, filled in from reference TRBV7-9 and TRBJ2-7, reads DTGVSQNPRHKITKRGQNVTFRCDPISEHNRLYWYRQTLGQGPEFLTYFQNEAQLEKSRLLSDRFSAERPKGSFSTLEIQRTEQGDSAMYLCASSQAGTSGYEQYFGPGTRLTVT.

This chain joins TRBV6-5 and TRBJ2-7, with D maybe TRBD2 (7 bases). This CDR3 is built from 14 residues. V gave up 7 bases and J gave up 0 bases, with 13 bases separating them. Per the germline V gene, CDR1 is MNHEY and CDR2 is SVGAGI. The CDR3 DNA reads TGTGCCAGCAATAAGGGGGGGAGCTCCTACGAGCAGTACTTC. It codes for CASNKGGSSYEQYF.

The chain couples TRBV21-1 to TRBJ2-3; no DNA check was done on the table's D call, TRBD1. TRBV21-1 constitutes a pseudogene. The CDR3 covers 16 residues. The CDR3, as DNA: TGTGCCAGCAGCAAAGAATGTTACAGGGTGACAGATACGCAGTATTTT. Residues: CASSKECYRVTDTQYF.